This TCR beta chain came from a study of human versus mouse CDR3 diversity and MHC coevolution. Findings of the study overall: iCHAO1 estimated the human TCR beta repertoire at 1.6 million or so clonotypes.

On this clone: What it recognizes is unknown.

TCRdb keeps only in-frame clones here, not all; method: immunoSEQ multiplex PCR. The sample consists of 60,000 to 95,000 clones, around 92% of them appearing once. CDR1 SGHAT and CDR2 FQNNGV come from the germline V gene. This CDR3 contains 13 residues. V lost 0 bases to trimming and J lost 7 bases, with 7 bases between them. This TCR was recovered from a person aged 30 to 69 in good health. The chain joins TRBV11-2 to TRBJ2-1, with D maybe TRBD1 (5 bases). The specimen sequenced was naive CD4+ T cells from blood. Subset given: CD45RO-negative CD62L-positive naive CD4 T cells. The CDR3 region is CASSLDQGNEQFF. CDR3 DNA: TGTGCCAGCAGCTTAGATCAGGGAAATGAGCAGTTCTTC. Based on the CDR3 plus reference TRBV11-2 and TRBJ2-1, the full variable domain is EAGVAQSPRYKIIEKRQSVAFWCNPISGHATLYWYQQILGQGPKLLIQFQNNGVVDDSQLPKDRFSAERLKGVDSTLKIQPAKLEDSAVYLCASSLDQGNEQFFGPGTRLTVL.